The 22 T cell receptor beta chains below were found in one sample sequenced in a study of cytomegalovirus exposure and HLA in healthy donors (dated by TCRdb to 2017 to 2019). Library construction relied on the immunoSEQ multiplex PCR assay. For the multiplex PCR, a mixture combining 60 forward primers for TCR Vbeta segments and 13 reverse primers for TCR Jbeta segments was used. What TCRdb holds here is the immuneACCESS table cut down to in-frame rearrangements. Part of the clones is not present; checked against another copy, under half of the missing clones reflect an unresolved V gene, and the others are unexplained. The sample table holds about 150,000 clones, of which roughly 80% were seen once. The biggest ten clones account for about 1.3% of the sample. The sequencing input was PBMCs. These receptors were taken from a man between 18 and 29 years old in good health and CMV-seronegative.

This CDR3 is CASSQGGVGSGRGDEQFF. The CDR3 nucleotides are TGCGCCAGCAGCCAAGGCGGGGTAGGTAGCGGGAGGGGCGATGAGCAGTTCTTC. The gene calls are TRBV4-1 and TRBJ2-1, with TRBD2 matching 11 bases. The CDR3 spans 18 residues. J lost 8 bases, V lost 1 base, and 13 bases had no gene match. The germline V gene encodes CDR1 MGHRA and CDR2 YSYEKL.

The gene calls are TRBV6-5 and TRBJ2-7, with D tentatively TRBD2 (5 bases). Per germline, CDR1 MNHEY and CDR2 SVGAGI. The CDR3 has 14 residues. Between the trimmed V and J ends, which lost 4 bases and 6 bases, there was a span of 16 bases. The CDR3 coding sequence is TGTGCCAGCAGTTCGTCTGACTATTTTGCCGAGCAGTACTTC. It is translated as CASSSSDYFAEQYF.

The chain recombines TRBV6-5 with TRBJ1-2, with a possible D match to TRBD1 (6 bases). The length of the CDR3 is 14 residues. V lost 6 bases and J lost 7, with 18 bases in between. Germline V lookup: CDR1 MNHEY, CDR2 SVGAGI. The CDR3 sequence: CASSRQQGSSGYTF. CDR3 nucleotides: TGTGCCAGCAGCCGCCAACAGGGTTCCTCTGGCTACACCTTC.

The V call is TRBV19, the J call TRBJ2-1; TRBD1 might be the D (6 bases). V was cut by 5 bases and J by 4 bases, with 15 bases left in between. The germline gives CDR1 LNHDA, CDR2 SQIVND (reference sequence). This CDR3 comprises 15 residues. This CDR3 is CASSLTGSLYNEQFF. The DNA of the CDR3 is TGTGCCAGTAGTCTGACAGGAAGCCTTTACAATGAGCAGTTCTTC.

The V and J genes are TRBV30 and TRBJ2-1; a possible D gene is TRBD2 (5 bases). The CDR3 has 12 residues. Germline assignment: CDR1 GTSNPN and CDR2 SVGIG (reference sequence). V was cut by 5 bases and J by 10 bases, with 15 bases left in between. The CDR3: CAWGPGSGEQFF. The CDR3 DNA reads as TGTGCCTGGGGACCTGGCTCGGGGGAGCAGTTCTTC.

The chain couples TRBV10-3 to TRBJ2-7; D perhaps matches TRBD2 (7 bases). Germline lookup yields CDR1 ENHRY and CDR2 SYGVKD. V shed 11 bases and J shed 4 bases, with 24 bases lying between them. The CDR3 consists of 15 residues. As DNA, the CDR3 is TGTGCCGCAGCCAAGGGGGAGGGGTCAGAATACGAGCAGTACTTC. Residues: CAAAKGEGSEYEQYF.

The CDR3, as DNA: TGCGCCAGCAGCCAAGTAGGACAGGGGAAAGATACGCAGTATTTT. It encodes CASSQVGQGKDTQYF. The V gene is TRBV4-3, the J gene TRBJ2-3, with 9 bases lining up with TRBD1. This CDR3 has 15 residues. V lost 1 base to trimming and J lost 5 bases; unmatched junction nucleotides: 4. Germline values: CDR1 LGHNA, CDR2 YSLEER.

The V gene is TRBV7-9, the J gene TRBJ1-1, with 7 bases identical to TRBD1. Germline loops: CDR1 SEHNR, CDR2 FQNEAQ (reference sequence). V shed 8 bases, J shed 5 bases, and the junction held 5 bases outside the gene matches. This CDR3 is 12 amino acids long. CDR3 residues: CASLEGATEAFF. DNA for the CDR3: TGTGCCAGCCTGGAGGGGGCAACTGAAGCTTTCTTT.

V and J are TRBV27 and TRBJ2-1, with 7 positions matching TRBD1. The CDR3 is made up of 15 amino acids. The junction had 6 bases not matched to a gene; V was cut back by 0 bases and J by 7 bases. Germline V gene sequence: CDR1 MNHEY, CDR2 SMNVEV (reference sequence). CDR3 nucleotide sequence: TGTGCCAGCAGTTTATCGTCTGGGGACAGAAATGAGCAGTTCTTC. This encodes CASSLSSGDRNEQFF.

This sequence joins TRBV7-7 and TRBJ2-6, with TRBD1 identical over 8 bases. Germline assignment: CDR1 SSHAT and CDR2 FNYEAQ (reference sequence). The CDR3 runs 13 residues. V lost 5 bases, J lost 10 bases, and 4 bases stayed unmatched. In DNA, the CDR3 is TGTGCCAGCAGCCTCGGACAGGGTAACGTCCTGACTTTC. It is translated as CASSLGQGNVLTF.

This clone was picked up a small number of times. J is TRBJ1-2 and V is TRBV25-1; no clear D. Per germline, CDR1 MGHDK and CDR2 SYGVNS. V gave up 3 bases and J gave up 4 bases, with 9 bases separating them. CDR3 length equals 13 residues. CDR3 DNA sequence: TGTGCCAGCAGTGAGCCGGGTCTCTATGGCTACACCTTC. This codes for CASSEPGLYGYTF.

This clone was seen a few times. This chain uses TRBV27 with TRBJ1-1; perhaps TRBD1 as D (6 bases). In germline, CDR1 is MNHEY, CDR2 SMNVEV (reference sequence). The CDR3 spans 16 residues. Trimming took 6 bases from V and 1 from J, leaving 18 bases between them. The chain's CDR3 is CASRTGHLGSNTEAFF. DNA for the CDR3: TGTGCCAGCAGGACAGGCCATCTAGGGTCGAACACTGAAGCTTTCTTT.

The table lists this clone with a count of one. The chain combines TRBV2 with TRBJ1-2, with D uncertain. Trimming stripped 6 bases from V and 0 bases from J, with 11 bases between. CDR3 length: 14 residues. Looked up from germline, CDR1 is SNHLY and CDR2 is FYNNEI. The CDR3 DNA follows: TGTGCCAGCAGGGAACAAGGAGCTAACTATGGCTACACCTTC. It translates to CASREQGANYGYTF.

In nucleotides, the CDR3 is TGTGCCAGCAGTAGACAGGGTCGACTGTTTTTT. Protein product: CASSRQGRLFF. The chain links TRBV28 to TRBJ1-4; 7 bases line up with TRBD1. V shed 5 bases, J shed 13 bases, and the junction held 4 bases outside the gene matches. CDR1 and CDR2 (germline): MDHEN, SYDVKM. The CDR3 contains 11 residues.

This clone was counted between two and nine times. The chain uses TRBV28 and TRBJ2-7, with a possible D match to TRBD2 (6 bases). Germline V gene lookup returns CDR1 MDHEN and CDR2 SYDVKM. The CDR3 runs 15 residues. Trimming cost V 3 bases and J 4 bases, with 16 bases left between them. For the CDR3, the DNA is TGTGCCAGCAGTTTGGCCGGGACCCGGGGGTACGAGCAGTACTTC. It translates to CASSLAGTRGYEQYF.

Only a few counts were recorded for this clone. This chain connects TRBV19 to TRBJ1-1; possible D gene TRBD1, 6 bases. This CDR3 has 14 amino acids. The V gene lost 6 bases and the J gene lost 0 bases, with 11 bases spanning the gap. Germline loops: CDR1 LNHDA, CDR2 SQIVND (reference sequence). As DNA, the CDR3 is TGTGCCAGTAGGCCCAGGGGCATGAACACTGAAGCTTTCTTT. It translates to CASRPRGMNTEAFF.

This clone occurred a few times. The chain combines TRBV28 with TRBJ1-3; D gene uncertain. The V gene's germline CDR1 is MDHEN and CDR2 SYDVKM. The V end was cut by 7 bases, the J end by 7 bases, with 14 bases between. This CDR3 has 13 amino acids. CDR3 loop: CASNSPGANTIYF. CDR3 DNA: TGTGCCAGCAATTCACCCGGAGCGAACACCATATATTTT.

The chain combines TRBV28 with TRBJ2-5; a weak D match, TRBD2 (5 bases). The germline V and J ends were trimmed by 5 bases and 2 bases, with 9 bases remaining between them. Germline CDR1 is MDHEN and CDR2 is SYDVKM. This CDR3 has 13 residues. This CDR3 reads CASSSGTQETQYF. The DNA of the CDR3 is TGTGCCAGCAGTAGCGGTACACAAGAGACCCAGTACTTC. The variable domain in full, completed from reference TRBV28 and TRBJ2-5, reads DVKVTQSSRYLVKRTGEKVFLECVQDMDHENMFWYRQDPGLGLRLIYFSYDVKMKEKGDIPEGYSVSREKKERFSLILESASTNQTSMYLCASSSGTQETQYFGPGTRLLVL.

The CDR3 DNA is TGTGCCAGCAGTACCAGCCAGGGTAGATCCTACGAGCAGTACTTC. This gives the protein CASSTSQGRSYEQYF. The chain has TRBV27 and TRBJ2-7, with D perhaps TRBD1 (5 bases). This CDR3 region has 15 residues. CDR1 is MNHEY, CDR2 SMNVEV, per germline (reference sequence). V lost 5 bases, J lost 1 base, and 15 bases lay in between.

The gene calls are TRBV7-2 and TRBJ2-5, with D hard to call. This CDR3 has 14 residues. Germline V gene sequence: CDR1 SGHTA, CDR2 FQGNSA. V lost 1 base, J lost 3 bases, and 9 bases lay in between. The DNA for the CDR3 is TGTGCCAGCAGCTTAGTTGGCGGTAAAGAGACCCAGTACTTC. Its translation: CASSLVGGKETQYF. The full variable domain, with the rest looked up from reference TRBV7-2 and TRBJ2-5, is GAGVSQSPSNKVTEKGKDVELRCDPISGHTALYWYRQSLGQGLEFLIYFQGNSAPDKSGLPSDRFSAERTGGSVSTLTIQRTQQEDSAVYLCASSLVGGKETQYFGPGTRLLVL.

This chain links TRBV9 with TRBJ2-7; D is perhaps TRBD2 (6 bases). CDR1 SGDLS and CDR2 YYNGEE come from the germline V gene. This CDR3 is 14 amino acids long. V gave up 2 bases and J gave up 2 bases, with 11 bases separating them. The chain's CDR3 is CASSVGTDAYEQYF. For the CDR3, the DNA is TGTGCCAGCAGCGTGGGGACTGACGCCTACGAGCAGTACTTC.

V is TRBV27 and J is TRBJ2-7; 7 bases fit TRBD1. The CDR3 covers 13 residues. V was pared by 6 bases and J by 3 bases, with 5 bases of the junction left unmatched. Per germline, CDR1 MNHEY and CDR2 SMNVEV (reference sequence). The CDR3 bases are TGTGCCAGCAGCGGGGACAGACTCTACGAGCAGTACTTC. Translated: CASSGDRLYEQYF.